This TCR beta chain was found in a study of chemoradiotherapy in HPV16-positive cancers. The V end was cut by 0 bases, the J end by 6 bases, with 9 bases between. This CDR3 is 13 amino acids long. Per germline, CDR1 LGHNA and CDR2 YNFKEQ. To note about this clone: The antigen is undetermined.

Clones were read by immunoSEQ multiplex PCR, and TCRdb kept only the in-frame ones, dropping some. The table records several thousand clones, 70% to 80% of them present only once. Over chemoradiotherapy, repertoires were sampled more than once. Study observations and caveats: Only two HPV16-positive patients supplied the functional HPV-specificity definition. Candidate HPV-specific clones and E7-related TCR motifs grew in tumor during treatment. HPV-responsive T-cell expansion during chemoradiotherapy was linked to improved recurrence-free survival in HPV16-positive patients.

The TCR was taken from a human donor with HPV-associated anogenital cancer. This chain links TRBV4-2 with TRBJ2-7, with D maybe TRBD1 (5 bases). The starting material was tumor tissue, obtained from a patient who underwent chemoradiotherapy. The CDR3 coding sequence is TGTGCCAGCAGCCAAGACAGGGAAGGCGAGCAGTACTTC. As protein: CASSQDREGEQYF.